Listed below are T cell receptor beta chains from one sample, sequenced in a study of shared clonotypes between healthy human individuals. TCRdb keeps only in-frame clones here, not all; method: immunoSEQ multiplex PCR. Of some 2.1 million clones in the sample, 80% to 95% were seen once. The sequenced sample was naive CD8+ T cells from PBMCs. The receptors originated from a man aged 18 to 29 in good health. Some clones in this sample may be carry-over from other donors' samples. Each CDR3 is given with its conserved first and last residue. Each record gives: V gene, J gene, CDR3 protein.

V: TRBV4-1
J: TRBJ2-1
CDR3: CASSQGPGLGYNEQFF

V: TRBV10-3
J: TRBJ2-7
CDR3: CAISEALASDEQYF

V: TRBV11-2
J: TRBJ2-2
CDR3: CASSLIQISNTGELFF

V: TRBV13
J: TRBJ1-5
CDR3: CASSFGRQGYGNQPQHF

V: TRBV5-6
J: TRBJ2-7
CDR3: CASSVMTGTRYEQYF

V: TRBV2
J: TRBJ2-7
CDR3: CASSAWMGQGRNEQYF

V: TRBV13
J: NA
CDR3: CASSELRGTGDEQYF

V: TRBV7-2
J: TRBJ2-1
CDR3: CASSLGENEQFF

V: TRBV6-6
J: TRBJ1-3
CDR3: CASIPARPSSGNTIYF

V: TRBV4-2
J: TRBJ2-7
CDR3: CASSQNSGTSYEQYF

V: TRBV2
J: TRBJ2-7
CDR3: CASIVTMGGSYEQYF

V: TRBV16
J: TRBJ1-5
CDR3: CASSQSGATQPQHF

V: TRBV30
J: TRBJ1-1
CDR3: CAWSYRTSEAFF

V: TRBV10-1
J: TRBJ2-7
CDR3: CASSEGVGVEQYF

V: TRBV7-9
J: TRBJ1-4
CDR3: CASSVTGTRDEKLFF

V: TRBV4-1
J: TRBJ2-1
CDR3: CASNSGWGEQFF

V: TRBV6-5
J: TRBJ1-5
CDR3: CASGPSKGQPQHF

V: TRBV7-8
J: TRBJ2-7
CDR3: CASSFISYEQYF

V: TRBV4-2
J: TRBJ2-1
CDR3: CASSQEGVWGDHINEQFF

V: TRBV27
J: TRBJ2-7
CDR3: CASSRVALTSYEQYF

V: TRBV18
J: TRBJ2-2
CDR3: CASSPSGQGKTGELFF

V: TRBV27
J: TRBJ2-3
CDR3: CASSPLGTGGPDTQYF

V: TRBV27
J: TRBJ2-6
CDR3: CATRLGYSGANVLTF

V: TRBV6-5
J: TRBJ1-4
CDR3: CASRRGDEKLFF

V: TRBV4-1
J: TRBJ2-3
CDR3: CASSQDASGRNTDTQYF

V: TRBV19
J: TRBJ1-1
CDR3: CASSIDRRGNTEAFF

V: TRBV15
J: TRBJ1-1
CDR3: CATRGHLNTEAFF

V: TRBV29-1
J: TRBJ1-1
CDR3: CSTRTGTAEAFF

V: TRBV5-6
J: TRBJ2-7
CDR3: CASAGAPSGPYEQYF

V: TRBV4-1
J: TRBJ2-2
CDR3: CASSQGLAGELFF

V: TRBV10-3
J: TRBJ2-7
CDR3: CATFTTPYEQYF

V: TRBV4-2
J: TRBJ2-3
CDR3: CASSQDYGAGVADTQYF

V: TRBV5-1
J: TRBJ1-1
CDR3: CASSLRGAEAFF

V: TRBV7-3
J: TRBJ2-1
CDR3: CASSPMGLAEYNEQFF

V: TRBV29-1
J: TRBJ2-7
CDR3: CSVVLQTGYEQYF

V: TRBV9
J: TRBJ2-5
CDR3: CASSVVAGPQETQYF

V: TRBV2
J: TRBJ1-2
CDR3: CASLSFAEGYGYTF

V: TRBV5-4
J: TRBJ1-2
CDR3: CASSLGGIYGYTF

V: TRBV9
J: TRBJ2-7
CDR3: CASSPRGRGPDEQYF

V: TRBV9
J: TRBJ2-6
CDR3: CASTPNRLTAGHNVLTF

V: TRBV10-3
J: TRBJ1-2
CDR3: CATNGYTF

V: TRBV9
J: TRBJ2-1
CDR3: CASSVAPSRQSGRATDEQFF

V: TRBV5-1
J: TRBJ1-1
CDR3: CASSPWFGTEAFF

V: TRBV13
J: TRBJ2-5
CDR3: CASSQGHRDQETQYF

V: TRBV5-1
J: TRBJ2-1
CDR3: CASSAGQGPYNEQFF